This T cell receptor (beta chain) came from a study of T cells in Graves' hyperthyroidism and ophthalmopathy. Amplified TCR beta CDR3 regions came from RNA transcripts. First-round RT-PCR with HTBI primers amplified the TCR CDR3 region. Using its own MiXCR run on the multiplex PCR reads, TCRdb lists one record per CDR3 protein. The table includes 800,000 or so distinct CDR3 sequences, roughly 40% detected once. Germline V lookup: CDR1 SGHVS, CDR2 FNYEAQ. V gave up 4 bases and J gave up 5 bases; unmatched junction bases: 5. The CDR3 contains 13 residues. The receptor's source is a young man with Graves' hyperthyroidism. The rearrangement uses TRBV7-6 and TRBJ2-7, with TRBD2 matching over 7 bases. Specimen: blood. The DNA of the CDR3 is TGTGCCAGCAGCTGGGCGGGAGTTGACGAGCAGTACTTC. It specifies CASSWAGVDEQYF.